The present TCR beta chain was sequenced within a study of PD-L1 blockade in urothelial cancer. Study context: Reported median T cell count for blood samples was around 140,000. Study-level findings and limits: Patients with below-median pretreatment blood clonality survived longer.

The investigators introduced synthetic TCR analog templates into each PCR as spikes. Only in-frame clones appear in the TCRdb table, and some are missing; sequencing was by immunoSEQ multiplex PCR. The sample records tens of thousands of clones, approximately 84% being singletons. The time point denotes: pretreatment peripheral blood. CDR1 and CDR2 (germline): SGHTA, FQGNSA. The CDR3 runs 15 residues. Germline trimming cut 4 bases from V and 3 bases from J; bases unmatched to any gene: 2. In the case of this clone: Its specificity is not known.

This rearrangement joins TRBV7-2 to TRBJ2-6; the match to TRBD1 covers 8 bases. The source is a man between 45 and 60 years old with urothelial cancer. This specimen consisted of PBMCs, obtained around atezolizumab (anti-PD-L1) treatment. The CDR3 region is CASSSGGSGANVLTF. The CDR3, as DNA: TGTGCCAGCAGCTCAGGGGGCAGTGGGGCCAACGTCCTGACTTTC. Based on the CDR3 plus reference TRBV7-2 and TRBJ2-6, the full variable domain is GAGVSQSPSNKVTEKGKDVELRCDPISGHTALYWYRQSLGQGLEFLIYFQGNSAPDKSGLPSDRFSAERTGGSVSTLTIQRTQQEDSAVYLCASSSGGSGANVLTFGAGSRLTVL.